Listed here are 32 T cell receptor beta chains from one sample, sequenced in a study of blood T cells in healthy people across ages (dated by TCRdb to between 2015 and 2016). Receptor libraries were prepared by 5' RACE. TCRdb shows the sequencer as Illumina HiSeq 2500. A second PCR of roughly 7 to 11 cycles was performed with a sample-barcoded 5' primer and a J-beta primer mix. TCRdb reanalyzed the raw reads on its own, using fastp at Q25 for trimming and MiXCR for clone calling, and kept in-frame beta chains. Each entry is one CDR3 protein sequence, shown with its most common DNA and genes. The sample table lists about 730,000 distinct CDR3 sequences, 40% to 45% of them with a count of one. Clones ranked in the top ten supply 20% to 25% of the sample. The specimen sequenced was blood. All receptors derive from a woman aged 55-69 years in good health.

The chain employs TRBV7-2 and TRBJ2-1, with TRBD2 identical over 8 bases. CDR3 length: 13 residues. V gave up 5 bases and J gave up 12 bases; unmatched junction bases: 9. Germline CDR1 and CDR2: SGHTA and FQGNSA. The DNA for the CDR3 is TGTGCCAGCAGCACCCGGACTAGCTCTGGGCAGTTCTTC. Translating gives CASSTRTSSGQFF.

The chain joins TRBV2 to TRBJ2-7, with a possible D match to TRBD2 (6 bases). The V gene lost 4 bases and the J gene lost 4 bases, with 14 bases spanning the gap. Germline V CDR1 and CDR2: SNHLY, FYNNEI. There are 14 residues in the CDR3. CDR3: CASSGVEGAYEQYF. The CDR3 region has the DNA TGTGCCAGCAGTGGGGTGGAGGGCGCGTACGAGCAGTACTTC.

The chain joins TRBV29-1 to TRBJ2-2; D call uncertain. This CDR3 has 11 amino acids. Per germline, CDR1 SQVTM and CDR2 ANQGSEA. V dropped 7 bases and J dropped 2 bases, with 5 bases sitting between them. The CDR3 protein is CSAKNTGELFF. The CDR3 nucleotides are TGCAGCGCAAAAAACACCGGGGAGCTGTTTTTT.

V is TRBV5-1 and J is TRBJ1-1; tentatively, D is TRBD1 (5 bases). The V gene's germline CDR1 is SGHRS and CDR2 YFSETQ. CDR3 size: 16 residues. V lost 1 base to trimming and J lost 1 base, with 14 bases between them. DNA of the CDR3: TGCGCCAGCAGCTTGAATGTTGGGGGTACGAACACTGAAGCTTTCTTT. Protein: CASSLNVGGTNTEAFF.

Of note for this clonotype: A much larger clone differs from this one at a single base, so this may be a read error. This rearrangement joins TRBV3-1 to TRBJ2-5, with 9 positions matching TRBD1. The CDR3 length is 15 residues. The germline CDR1 and CDR2 sequences are LGHDT and YNNKEL (reference sequence). In DNA, the CDR3 is TGTGCCAGCAGAGATGGGACAGGGCCAACGGAGACCCGGTACTTC. Protein sequence: CASRDGTGPTETRYF.

V is TRBV10-3 and J is TRBJ2-4; possible D gene TRBD1, 5 bases. The last part of the DNA fits TRBJ2-7 better; the J call may be wrong. CDR1 and CDR2 (germline): ENHRY, SYGVKD. The CDR3 consists of 15 residues. The CDR3 DNA is TGTGCCATCAGCTCCCTACCCGACAGAACCTACGAGCAGTACTTC. This sequence encodes CAISSLPDRTYEQYF.

This clonotype has just a few counts. The gene calls are TRBV11-1 and TRBJ2-1, with a weak D call TRBD2 (7 bases). Trimming shortened V by 5 bases and J by 4 bases, and 18 bases separated the two germline ends. The CDR3 is 16 amino acids. Germline CDR1 is SGHAT and CDR2 is FQDESV (reference sequence). Here the CDR3 reads CASSPEGGPGYNEQFF. DNA for the CDR3: TGTGCCAGCAGCCCTGAGGGGGGGCCGGGATACAATGAGCAGTTCTTC.

Many counts were recorded for this clonotype. The chain is built from TRBV10-3 and TRBJ1-2; the D is unclear. Trimming took 2 bases from V and 3 from J, leaving 16 bases between them. The CDR3 has 16 amino acids. Germline CDR1 is ENHRY and CDR2 is SYGVKD. CDR3 nucleotide sequence: TGTGCCATCAGTGAGACCGCCCTATTATTGGACTATGGCTACACCTTC. It codes for CAISETALLLDYGYTF.

The chain employs TRBV20-1 and TRBJ2-3; D is unclear. Trimming left V 5 bases short and J 2 bases short, with 17 bases between. CDR3 length: 15 amino acids. CDR1 DFQATT and CDR2 SNEGSKA come from the germline V gene (reference sequence). The chain's CDR3 is CSALPDQPYTDTQYF. The DNA of the CDR3 is TGCAGTGCTTTGCCGGACCAGCCGTACACAGATACGCAGTATTTT.

Concerning this clonotype: With a much larger clone just one base away, this may be a read error. The chain employs TRBV28 and TRBJ2-7, with 7 bases aligning to TRBD1. The germline V gene has CDR1 MDHEN and CDR2 SYDVKM. After removal of 5 bases from V and 2 bases from J, the junction contained 6 bases not matched to a gene. The CDR3 runs to 14 residues. CDR3 in amino acids: CASSVEDRTYEQYF. CDR3 nucleotide sequence: TGTGCCAGCAGTGTTGAGGACAGGACCTACGAGCAGTACTTC.

The V and J genes are TRBV4-3 and TRBJ2-7; the D gene is possibly TRBD2 (7 bases). V shed 0 bases and J shed 6 bases, with 27 bases lying between them. From germline, CDR1 is LGHNA and CDR2 YSLEER. This CDR3 comprises 19 residues. The CDR3 loop reads CASSQDAETGAGALSEQYF. CDR3 bases: TGCGCCAGCAGCCAAGATGCCGAGACGGGGGCGGGAGCTTTGTCCGAGCAGTACTTC.

This chain connects TRBV20-1 to TRBJ2-1, with 9 bases identical to TRBD1. CDR3 length equals 16 residues. Germline loops: CDR1 DFQATT, CDR2 SNEGSKA (reference sequence). Trimming took 1 base from V and 1 from J; bases not matched to a gene: 5. CDR3 nucleotide sequence: TGCAGTGCTAGAGCCGGGACAGGGCCATCCTACAATGAGCAGTTCTTC. Translating gives CSARAGTGPSYNEQFF.

The chain employs TRBV12-3 or TRBV12-4 and TRBJ2-5; 8 bases map to TRBD1. Matching the DNA end better, TRBJ2-7 makes the J call doubtful. The CDR3 spans 15 residues. In nucleotides, the CDR3 is TGTGCCAGCAGTTTCTCGACGATACAGGGGGACGAGCAGTACTTC. Translating it yields CASSFSTIQGDEQYF.

This clonotype appeared once. This chain uses TRBV5-1 with TRBJ2-4, with D perhaps being TRBD1 or TRBD2 (5 bases each). The J call could be wrong; TRBJ2-7 is a better fit for the DNA end. CDR1 SGHRS and CDR2 YFSETQ come from the germline V gene. The CDR3 runs 15 residues. Here the CDR3 reads CASSPDPGTTYEQYF. The CDR3 nucleotides are TGCGCCAGCAGCCCCGACCCCGGGACCACTTACGAGCAGTACTTC.

The rearrangement joins TRBV9 to TRBJ1-4; D possibly corresponds to TRBD1 (6 bases). There are 15 residues in the CDR3. Germline CDR1 reads SGDLS; CDR2 reads YYNGEE. Trimming shortened V by 3 bases and J by 7 bases, and 16 bases separated the two germline ends. CDR3: CASSAKGDAPEKLFF. CDR3 nucleotide sequence: TGTGCCAGCAGCGCAAAGGGGGACGCACCTGAAAAACTGTTTTTT.

This clonotype appeared once. The genes are TRBV12-3 or TRBV12-4 and TRBJ1-2; D ambiguous. This CDR3 is 13 amino acids long. V lost 4 bases, J lost 4 bases, and 10 bases lay in between. CDR3 bases: TGTGCCAGCAGTTCGGAGGCCCCCTATGGCTACACCTTC. It translates to CASSSEAPYGYTF.

Comment on this clonotype: A read error may explain this, as a much larger clone is one base away. The chain carries TRBV7-3 and TRBJ2-1; D tentatively fits TRBD1 or TRBD2 (5 bases each). The DNA end favors TRBJ2-7, so the J call may be wrong. The CDR3 consists of 15 residues. CDR1 and CDR2 from the germline V gene are SGHTA and FQGTGA. This chain's CDR3 is CASSLTGDGYNEQYF. The CDR3, as DNA: TGTGCCAGCAGCTTAACGGGGGACGGCTACAATGAGCAGTACTTC.

This clonotype turned up a few times. The chain combines TRBV5-1 with TRBJ2-3; unclear D gene. The V end lost 3 bases, the J end lost 5 bases, and 13 bases lay between the germline ends. This CDR3 contains 14 residues. Germline CDR1 and CDR2: SGHRS and YFSETQ. The CDR3 loop is CASSSFLSGDTQYF. CDR3 bases: TGCGCCAGCAGCTCCTTTCTTAGTGGAGATACGCAGTATTTT.

The table lists this clonotype with a count of one. This chain uses TRBV12-3 or TRBV12-4 with TRBJ2-1, with D possibly TRBD2 on 6 matching bases. The CDR3 spans 15 residues. V lost 4 bases and J 5 bases, leaving 15 bases between the germline ends. As DNA, the CDR3 is TGTGCCAGCAGTTCCGGAGGGGTCGCCCACAATGAGCAGTTCTTC. Protein: CASSSGGVAHNEQFF.

This chain connects TRBV3-1 to TRBJ2-4, with D unresolved. The J call may not be correct, given that the DNA end is closer to TRBJ2-7. The CDR3 length is 16 residues. Germline loops: CDR1 LGHDT, CDR2 YNNKEL (reference sequence). The CDR3 DNA reads as TGTGCCAGCAGCCCTATAGAGGCCCTGGGTTCCTACGAGCAGTACTTC. This sequence encodes CASSPIEALGSYEQYF.

The chain links TRBV4-1 to TRBJ2-3; tentative D call: TRBD2 (6 bases). The CDR3 is made up of 18 amino acids. Deletions cut 0 bases from V and 3 bases from J, with 19 bases between. Germline V gene data show CDR1 as MGHRA and CDR2 as YSYEKL. The CDR3 DNA reads as TGCGCCAGCAGCCAAGATTTGCTAGCGAGCACCTCTACAGATACGCAGTATTTT. Translated: CASSQDLLASTSTDTQYF.

The chain joins TRBV15 to TRBJ2-3; D remains unclear. CDR1 is LNHNV and CDR2 is YYDKDF in the germline V gene (reference sequence). Trimming took off 1 base at V and 0 bases at J, with 11 bases between the two ends. This CDR3 is 16 amino acids long. The CDR3 reads CATSRVAATSTDTQYF. Written as DNA, the CDR3 is TGTGCCACCAGCAGAGTTGCGGCTACTAGCACAGATACGCAGTATTTT.

This clonotype was counted between two and nine times. The chain links TRBV2 to TRBJ2-4; 9 positions match TRBD2. The CDR3 contains 14 residues. The germline CDR1 and CDR2 sequences are SNHLY and FYNNEI. V was clipped by 2 bases and J by 13 bases; unmatched bases: 9. The CDR3 region has the DNA TGTGCCAGCAGTGAAATCCTAGCGGGGAATGAGCAGTACTTC. It is translated as CASSEILAGNEQYF.

CDR3 protein: CASSHSRQKATNEKLFF. Here the CDR3 DNA reads TGTGCCAGCAGCCACTCGCGACAGAAGGCAACTAATGAAAAACTGTTTTTT. The chain has TRBV3-1 and TRBJ1-4, with D tentatively TRBD1 (5 bases). Germline CDR1 reads LGHDT; CDR2 reads YNNKEL (reference sequence). The CDR3 sequence is 17 residues long. Deletions cut 3 bases from V and 0 bases from J, with 14 bases between. The variable domain in full, completed from reference TRBV3-1 and TRBJ1-4, reads DTAVSQTPKYLVTQMGNDKSIKCEQNLGHDTMYWYKQDSKKFLKIMFSYNNKELIINETVPNRFSPKSPDKAHLNLHINSLELGDSAVYFCASSHSRQKATNEKLFFGSGTQLSVL.

J is TRBJ2-7 and V is TRBV3-1; D possibly corresponds to TRBD2 (6 bases). The CDR3 sequence is 14 residues long. CDR1 and CDR2 (germline): LGHDT, YNNKEL (reference sequence). The V gene lost 3 bases and the J gene lost 5 bases, with 14 bases spanning the gap. The CDR3 reads CASSQWRGTDEQYF. DNA of the CDR3: TGTGCCAGCAGCCAGTGGAGGGGTACGGACGAGCAGTACTTC.

This sequence joins TRBV6-6 and TRBJ2-7, with 11 bases identical to TRBD1. CDR1 is MNHNY and CDR2 is SVGAGI in the germline V gene (reference sequence). J gave up 3 bases and V 2 bases, and 3 bases lay outside the gene matches. The CDR3 extends over 15 amino acids. CDR3 DNA sequence: TGTGCCAGCAGTTACGTTGGGACAGGGGGCTACGAGCAGTACTTC. This encodes CASSYVGTGGYEQYF.

This clonotype was detected a few times. This CDR3 reads CASSETAPGQGGGGYTF. In DNA, the CDR3 is TGTGCCAGCAGCGAAACCGCGCCGGGACAGGGGGGTGGGGGCTACACCTTC. The chain recombines TRBV7-3 with TRBJ1-2; 11 positions agree with TRBD1. V trimming: 5 bases; J trimming: 8 bases; junction bases outside the gene matches: 16. The length of the CDR3 is 17 residues. CDR1 is SGHTA and CDR2 is FQGTGA in the germline V gene.

This sequence joins TRBV7-2 and TRBJ2-7; 7 nucleotides agree with TRBD1. J lost 3 bases, V lost 4 bases, and 6 bases had no gene match. This CDR3 is 14 amino acids long. Germline V gene lookup returns CDR1 SGHTA and CDR2 FQGNSA. The CDR3 coding sequence is TGTACCAGCAGCTCGGGACAGTATCGCTACGAGCAGTACTTC. Protein product: CTSSSGQYRYEQYF.

This chain connects TRBV3-1 to TRBJ1-6; 8 nucleotides line up with TRBD1. Trimming removed 4 bases from V and 11 bases from J; junction bases left unmatched: 13. Germline CDR1 is LGHDT and CDR2 is YNNKEL (reference sequence). CDR3 length: 16 amino acids. CDR3 sequence: CASSPEGGTGEAPLHF. The CDR3 DNA reads TGTGCCAGCAGCCCCGAGGGGGGGACAGGTGAAGCACCCCTCCACTTT. Full variable domain (missing parts from reference TRBV3-1 and TRBJ1-6): DTAVSQTPKYLVTQMGNDKSIKCEQNLGHDTMYWYKQDSKKFLKIMFSYNNKELIINETVPNRFSPKSPDKAHLNLHINSLELGDSAVYFCASSPEGGTGEAPLHFGNGTRLTVT.

J is TRBJ1-1 and V is TRBV29-1; D may be TRBD1 (5 bases). From germline, CDR1 is SQVTM and CDR2 ANQGSEA. Trimming pared 7 bases from V and 1 base from J, leaving 16 bases between. The CDR3 spans 14 residues. In nucleotides, the CDR3 is TGCAGCGCCCGAAATGGCAGGGAGAACACTGAAGCTTTCTTT. This codes for CSARNGRENTEAFF.

The chain employs TRBV7-3 and TRBJ2-3; 8 bases agree with TRBD1. Germline assignment: CDR1 SGHTA and CDR2 FQGTGA. The V segment lost 5 bases and the J segment 0 bases; nucleotides outside the gene matches: 7. This CDR3 comprises 16 residues. CDR3: CASSRGTGLSTDTQYF. For the CDR3, the DNA is TGTGCCAGCAGCCGTGGGACAGGTCTAAGCACAGATACGCAGTATTTT. Supplemented by reference TRBV7-3 and TRBJ2-3, the full variable domain reads GAGVSQTPSNKVTEKGKYVELRCDPISGHTALYWYRQSLGQGPEFLIYFQGTGAADDSGLPNDRFFAVRPEGSVSTLKIQRTERGDSAVYLCASSRGTGLSTDTQYFGPGTRLTVL.

The chain recombines TRBV20-1 with TRBJ2-7, with 11 bases identical to TRBD2. Germline V gives CDR1 DFQATT, CDR2 SNEGSKA (reference sequence). Trimming took 0 bases from V and 5 from J; bases not matched to a gene: 9. The CDR3 is made up of 16 amino acids. CDR3 loop: CSARDFTSGSSHEQYF. In nucleotides, the CDR3 is TGCAGTGCTAGAGATTTTACTAGCGGGAGTTCCCACGAGCAGTACTTC.